This entry lists 27 T cell receptor beta chains sequenced from one sample in a study of vaccination and CD4 T cells after COVID-19. For these receptors, no antigen is known. Treatment meaning: approximately 9-day PBMC culture with coronavirus spike peptide pools or control peptides (ViraFEST assay). With the Oncomine TCR Beta short-read assay, DNA from cultured CD4+ T cells was sequenced. TCRdb reanalysed the PCR reads using MiXCR and keeps one entry per CDR3 protein. The sample lists some 20,000 distinct CDR3 sequences, around a quarter occurring once. Specimen: cultured CD4+ T cells from blood. The receptors were sampled from a human donor with COVID-19.

This clonotype has a handful of counts. The chain joins TRBV11-2 to TRBJ2-5; TRBD1 agrees at 9 bases. The CDR3 is 17 amino acids. The J segment lost 1 base and the V segment lost 8 bases, leaving 14 bases of the junction unmatched. The germline gives CDR1 SGHAT, CDR2 FQNNGV. CDR3 DNA sequence: TGTGCCAGCCGAGATGGGAAACAGGGGGCGATCCAAGAGACCCAGTACTTC. Protein product: CASRDGKQGAIQETQYF.

This chain joins TRBV19 and TRBJ1-4; 9 bases agree with TRBD1. V dropped 4 bases and J dropped 8; count of bases not matched to a gene: 5. The CDR3 totals 14 residues. Germline lookup yields CDR1 LNHDA and CDR2 SQIVND (reference sequence). Here the CDR3 reads CASSNRGLGEKLFF. The CDR3 DNA is TGTGCCAGTAGTAACAGGGGGCTTGGGGAAAAACTGTTTTTT.

The rearrangement links TRBV20-1 to TRBJ2-5; 11 bases are a match to TRBD2. CDR1 is DFQATT, CDR2 SNEGSKA, per germline (reference sequence). V trimming: 5 bases; J trimming: 5 bases; junction bases outside the gene matches: 16. The CDR3 totals 17 residues. The CDR3, as DNA: TGCAGTGCTCCTTGGGGGACTAGCGGACGGCATGCTGAGACCCAGTACTTC. Translated, it gives CSAPWGTSGRHAETQYF.

V gene TRBV5-1 combines with J gene TRBJ1-4; D is ambiguous. Germline values: CDR1 SGHRS, CDR2 YFSETQ. V was cut by 0 bases and J by 3 bases, with 6 bases left in between. The CDR3 is 14 residues long. The CDR3 loop is CASSLGAANEKLFF. CDR3 sequence (DNA): TGCGCCAGCAGCTTGGGGGCCGCTAATGAAAAACTGTTTTTT.

This clonotype came up once. This chain links TRBV7-2 with TRBJ2-4; possibly TRBD1 or TRBD2 for D (5 bases each). This CDR3 is built from 13 residues. From germline, CDR1 is SGHTA and CDR2 FQGNSA. Trimming took off 8 bases at V and 0 bases at J, with 8 bases between the two ends. CDR3 coding DNA: TGTGCCAGCCAGGGACCAGCCAAAAACATTCAGTACTTC. Translating it yields CASQGPAKNIQYF.

Sample share makes this clonotype medium-sized. The chain links TRBV20-1 to TRBJ2-2; 11 nucleotides match TRBD2. The CDR3 is made up of 13 amino acids. The V gene end was trimmed by 5 bases and the J gene end by 5 bases; junction bases not matched to a gene: 1. CDR1 is DFQATT, CDR2 SNEGSKA, per germline (reference sequence). This CDR3 is CSARTSGTGELFF. CDR3 sequence (DNA): TGCAGTGCTCGGACTAGCGGGACCGGGGAGCTGTTTTTT.

The CDR3 DNA reads as TGTGCCACCGGTCCGGGGGGGCCGACCAAAAACATTCAGTACTTC. Translating it yields CATGPGGPTKNIQYF. The genes are TRBV15 and TRBJ2-4; 8 bases map to TRBD2. Germline-derived CDR1 and CDR2 are LNHNV and YYDKDF (reference sequence). This CDR3 has 15 amino acids. Germline trimming cut 8 bases from V and 2 bases from J; bases unmatched to any gene: 8.

Here the CDR3 DNA reads TGTGCCAGCAGCTTAAGTACAGGGAGGGCCCTCTACAATGAGCAGTTCTTC. Encoded protein: CASSLSTGRALYNEQFF. The chain recombines TRBV7-2 with TRBJ2-1, with D perhaps TRBD2 (7 bases). The V end lost 2 bases, the J end lost 3 bases, and 17 bases lay between the germline ends. The CDR3 has 17 amino acids. Per the germline V gene, CDR1 is SGHTA and CDR2 is FQGNSA.

The CDR3 reads CASSSNPGLTNYGYTF. CDR3 sequence (DNA): TGTGCCAGCAGCTCTAACCCGGGACTGACTAACTATGGCTACACCTTC. V is TRBV14 and J is TRBJ1-2, with a possible D match to TRBD1 (5 bases). Trimming removed 5 bases from V and 0 bases from J, with 16 bases in between. Germline values: CDR1 SGHDN, CDR2 FVKESK. The CDR3 totals 16 residues.

The chain couples TRBV6-1 to TRBJ2-3; 7 nucleotides match TRBD1. CDR3 size: 18 residues. Germline V gene lookup returns CDR1 MNHNS and CDR2 SASEGT. Unmatched junction bases numbered 18, after V lost 5 bases and J lost 4 bases. The CDR3 loop reads CASSTRTGGTPRSDTQYF. DNA of the CDR3: TGTGCCAGCAGTACGAGGACAGGCGGCACACCCAGATCAGATACGCAGTATTTT.

The gene calls are TRBV10-3 and TRBJ2-5; 7 nucleotides align to TRBD1. V lost 6 bases, J lost 5 bases, and 9 bases stayed unmatched. Per germline, CDR1 ENHRY and CDR2 SYGVKD. The CDR3 spans 14 residues. The CDR3 bases are TGTGCCATCAGAACCGACAGGGAAGGGGAGACCCAGTACTTC. Translation: CAIRTDREGETQYF.

The rearrangement joins TRBV6-2 or TRBV6-3 to TRBJ2-7; a weak D match, TRBD2 (5 bases). V was shortened by 10 bases and J by 4 bases, with 20 bases between the two germline ends. CDR3 size: 14 residues. The germline V gene encodes CDR1 MNHEY and CDR2 SVGEGT. This CDR3 is CATIPSGRGYEQYF. CDR3 nucleotide sequence: TGTGCCACAATACCTAGTGGGAGAGGATACGAGCAGTACTTC.

The chain combines TRBV6-1 with TRBJ1-2; D is possibly TRBD1 (5 bases). This CDR3 comprises 13 residues. From germline, CDR1 is MNHNS and CDR2 SASEGT. Trimming cost V 5 bases and J 3 bases, with 10 bases left between them. CDR3 protein: CASSKTGDYGYTF. The CDR3 DNA reads as TGTGCCAGCAGTAAAACAGGTGACTATGGCTACACCTTC.

This clonotype was seen a few times. The chain has TRBV29-1 and TRBJ2-5; D call uncertain. CDR3 length equals 12 residues. In germline, CDR1 is SQVTM, CDR2 ANQGSEA. Trimming stripped 4 bases from V and 1 base from J, with 7 bases between. The CDR3 sequence: CSVVTAQETQYF. In DNA form, the CDR3 reads TGCAGCGTTGTAACAGCCCAAGAGACCCAGTACTTC.

The rearrangement joins TRBV5-5 to TRBJ1-6; tentatively, D is TRBD1 (5 bases). Germline loops: CDR1 SGHKS, CDR2 YYEKEE (reference sequence). This CDR3 has 16 residues. The germline V and J ends were trimmed by 0 bases and 5 bases, with 12 bases remaining between them. CDR3 DNA: TGTGCCAGCAGCTTGGTTGGGACCGCCAATAATTCACCCCTCCACTTT. Encoded protein: CASSLVGTANNSPLHF. The full variable domain, rest sourced from reference TRBV5-5 and TRBJ1-6, is DAGVTQSPTHLIKTRGQQVTLRCSPISGHKSVSWYQQVLGQGPQFIFQYYEKEERGRGNFPDRFSARQFPNYSSELNVNALLLGDSALYLCASSLVGTANNSPLHFGNGTRLTVT.

The sample holds a few counts of this clonotype. The chain carries TRBV20-1 and TRBJ1-4; D gene uncertain. The CDR3 is 13 amino acids. CDR1 and CDR2 from the germline V gene are DFQATT and SNEGSKA (reference sequence). Trimming stripped 4 bases from V and 6 bases from J, with 12 bases between. The CDR3 reads CSATNGQDEKLFF. The DNA of the CDR3 is TGCAGTGCTACAAACGGCCAGGATGAAAAACTGTTTTTT.

This clonotype was counted once. The V call is TRBV7-9, the J call TRBJ2-1; D may be TRBD1 or TRBD2 (5 bases each). The germline V gene has CDR1 SEHNR and CDR2 FQNEAQ (reference sequence). The CDR3 runs to 15 residues. Trimming shortened V by 4 bases and J by 4 bases, and 14 bases separated the two germline ends. CDR3 sequence reads: CASSSWDRFYNEQFF. For the CDR3, the DNA is TGTGCCAGCAGCTCCTGGGACCGATTTTACAATGAGCAGTTCTTC.

This clonotype was counted a few times. The V call is TRBV20-1, the J call TRBJ1-1; D is unresolved. The CDR3 is 15 amino acids. Per germline, CDR1 DFQATT and CDR2 SNEGSKA (reference sequence). V was cut by 3 bases and J by 5 bases, with 19 bases left in between. CDR3 bases: TGCAGTGCTAGCGAACCGGGCGTTTGGGGTACTGAAGCTTTCTTT. Amino acid sequence: CSASEPGVWGTEAFF.

About this clonotype: The germline gene is not matched at one end of the junction; a read error may be the cause. V is TRBV6-1 and J is TRBJ1-6; D unclear. Germline V gives CDR1 MNHNS, CDR2 SASEGT. The CDR3 has 13 amino acids. The CDR3 DNA sequence: TGTGCCAGCAGCGAAGTCAATAATTCACCCCTCCACTTT. This sequence encodes CASSEVNNSPLHF.

The J gene is TRBJ2-3, the V gene TRBV12-3 or TRBV12-4; D perhaps matches TRBD1 (6 bases). The CDR3 has 17 amino acids. V was trimmed by 5 bases and J by 2 bases, leaving 20 bases between them. The CDR3, as DNA: TGTGCCAGCAGTCCGAAGACAGGATCCCCCGCCACAGATACGCAGTATTTT. Residues: CASSPKTGSPATDTQYF.

This clonotype was seen a handful of times. The rearrangement uses TRBV2 and TRBJ1-1, with D possibly being TRBD1 (5 bases). The CDR3 is 17 residues long. Germline values: CDR1 SNHLY, CDR2 FYNNEI. The V end lost 4 bases, the J end lost 0 bases, and 18 bases lay between the germline ends. Here the CDR3 DNA reads TGTGCCAGCAGTGGGGGAGGGGAGAATTTTATGAACACTGAAGCTTTCTTT. Encoded protein: CASSGGGENFMNTEAFF.

The chain combines TRBV21-1 with TRBJ1-4; the DNA was not used to check the table's D call, TRBD1. TRBV21-1 is a documented pseudogene. This CDR3 spans 12 amino acids. CDR3 bases: TGTGCCAGCAGGACAGGGGGCGAAAAACTGTTTTTT. Translating gives CASRTGGEKLFF.

This chain links TRBV7-2 with TRBJ2-3; 10 nucleotides agree with TRBD2. The length of the CDR3 is 15 residues. Trimming took 5 bases from V and 5 from J; bases not matched to a gene: 7. Per the germline V gene, CDR1 is SGHTA and CDR2 is FQGNSA. CDR3 sequence (DNA): TGTGCCAGCAGCACCGGGGCTAGCGGGGGAGATACGCAGTATTTT. Its translation: CASSTGASGGDTQYF.

The V and J genes are TRBV11-3 and TRBJ2-2, with a weak D call TRBD2 (6 bases). CDR1 is SGHNT and CDR2 is YENEEA in the germline V gene. The CDR3 has 15 residues. The germline V and J ends were trimmed by 5 bases and 6 bases, with 16 bases remaining between them. For the CDR3, the DNA is TGTGCCAGCAGCCCGGGACTCCCGTCCCCCGGGGAGCTGTTTTTT. Its protein product is CASSPGLPSPGELFF.

The chain employs TRBV27 and TRBJ1-1, with D unresolved. The CDR3 spans 13 residues. The germline gives CDR1 MNHEY, CDR2 SMNVEV (reference sequence). V was clipped by 1 base and J by 1 base, with 4 bases between them. The DNA of the CDR3 is TGTGCCAGCAGTTTATTGGCGAACACTGAAGCTTTCTTT. It translates to CASSLLANTEAFF.

The V gene is TRBV30, the J gene TRBJ1-3, with D uncertain. This CDR3 comprises 15 residues. CDR1 and CDR2 from the germline V gene are GTSNPN and SVGIG (reference sequence). Trimming cost V 0 bases and J 4 bases, with 13 bases left between them. CDR3 in amino acids: CAWSVSPNSGNTIYF. DNA of the CDR3: TGTGCCTGGAGTGTATCTCCAAATAGCGGAAACACCATATATTTT.

This clonotype was found a few times. The V and J genes are TRBV10-2 and TRBJ2-7; 10 bases align to TRBD1. The CDR3 consists of 15 residues. From germline, CDR1 is WSHSY and CDR2 SAAADI. V lost 2 bases to trimming and J lost 4 bases; unmatched junction nucleotides: 5. The CDR3 DNA is TGCGCCAGCAGTGAGCGGACAGGGGGTCCTTACGAGCAGTACTTC. Translating gives CASSERTGGPYEQYF.